This T cell receptor (beta chain) was obtained from a study of cytomegalovirus exposure and HLA in healthy donors. Study conclusions and caveats: Approximately 18,000 TCR beta sequences were associated with HLA alleles at 0.05 false discovery rate in a later analysis. Later on, a genetic analysis was performed. It linked a missense variant in DCLRE1C with V- and J-gene trimming of TCR beta.

As concerns this clone: Its antigen is not identified.

PCR used 60 Vbeta primers and 13 Jbeta primers. The table came from immunoSEQ multiplex PCR; TCRdb's copy has only in-frame clones and leaves some out. This table has fewer than 350,000 clones, roughly 89% appearing once. The sample taken for sequencing was PBMCs. The receptor comes from a woman aged 18 to 35 in good health and CMV-seronegative.

The CDR3 loop is CASSEVAENSPLHF. CDR3 bases: TGTGCCAGCAGTGAGGTGGCGGAAAATTCACCCCTCCACTTT. The V call is TRBV6-5, the J call TRBJ1-6; D gene ambiguous. Trimming removed 5 bases from V and 7 bases from J, with 12 bases in between. The CDR3 has 14 residues. Germline CDR1 and CDR2: MNHEY and SVGAGI.